These 28 T cell receptor beta chains share one sample of origin, sequenced in a study of blood T cell repertoires in COVID-19. Measured with immunoSEQ multiplex PCR; TCRdb has only the in-frame clones, and not every one. The profile covers over 200,000 clones, with 90% to 95% appearing a single time and about 0.8% taken by the ten largest. Material: peripheral blood. The receptors derive from a man in his fifties or sixties with COVID-19, enrolled during active disease.

This chain links TRBV6-1 with TRBJ1-3; D remains unclear. Germline assignment: CDR1 MNHNS and CDR2 SASEGT. V was shortened by 3 bases and J by 5 bases, with 26 bases between the two germline ends. This CDR3 has 19 amino acids. The CDR3 DNA reads as TGTGCCAGCAGTGATTCCATTTTTACATCGTCGGGGAGGCGAAACACCATATATTTT. This codes for CASSDSIFTSSGRRNTIYF.

This chain links TRBV3-1 (or the pseudogene TRBV3-2) with TRBJ2-7, with 12 positions matching TRBD1. The CDR3 is made up of 17 amino acids. CDR1 is LGHDT and CDR2 is YNNKEL in the germline V gene (reference sequence). V dropped 0 bases and J dropped 4; count of bases not matched to a gene: 7. CDR3 in DNA: TGTGCCAGCAGCCAAGATTGGGGGACAGGGGGCATGTACGAGCAGTACTTC. This codes for CASSQDWGTGGMYEQYF.

The chain combines TRBV11-2 with TRBJ1-3; possible D gene TRBD1, 5 bases. Germline V CDR1 and CDR2: SGHAT, FQNNGV. The CDR3 loop spans 14 amino acids. Trimming removed 4 bases at V and 4 bases at J, with 11 bases between. CDR3 in amino acids: CASSSRVSGNTIYF. CDR3 DNA: TGTGCCAGCAGCTCCAGGGTCTCCGGAAACACCATATATTTT.

The rearrangement joins TRBV3-1 (or the pseudogene TRBV3-2) to TRBJ2-1, with D possibly TRBD2 on 6 matching bases. This CDR3 is built from 15 residues. CDR1 LGHDT and CDR2 YNNKEL come from the germline V gene (reference sequence). Trimming took off 2 bases at V and 7 bases at J, with 15 bases between the two ends. The CDR3 spells CASSQLTGVKNEQFF. The CDR3 DNA is TGTGCCAGCAGCCAATTAACGGGAGTAAAGAATGAGCAGTTCTTC.

The V gene is TRBV4-1, the J gene TRBJ2-7, with D perhaps TRBD2 (6 bases). This CDR3 has 16 residues. Germline CDR1 MGHRA, CDR2 YSYEKL. With 0 bases removed from V and 3 bases from J, the gap between germline ends came to 15 bases. For the CDR3, the DNA is TGCGCCAGCAGCCAAGAGGACGGGAGTGGCCTCTACGAGCAGTACTTC. This sequence encodes CASSQEDGSGLYEQYF.

The V gene is TRBV19, the J gene TRBJ1-4, with 7 bases lining up with TRBD1. Germline-derived CDR1 and CDR2 are LNHDA and SQIVND (reference sequence). V shed 6 bases and J 3 bases; nucleotides not matched to a gene: 7. The CDR3 runs to 15 residues. The CDR3, as DNA: TGTGCCAGTAGAAGAACCGGGACAGCTAATGAAAAACTGTTTTTT. Its protein is CASRRTGTANEKLFF.

The J gene is TRBJ2-7, the V gene TRBV7-8; 10 bases fit TRBD2. Germline CDR1 and CDR2: SGHVS and FQNEAQ. The CDR3 is 17 amino acids. V trimming: 5 bases; J trimming: 1 base; junction bases outside the gene matches: 11. CDR3 bases: TGTGCCAGCAGCACGGGGGCTAGCGGGAGAGTATCCTACGAGCAGTACTTC. Residues: CASSTGASGRVSYEQYF.

This chain connects TRBV27 to TRBJ2-7; perhaps TRBD1 as D (6 bases). Germline V gene sequence: CDR1 MNHEY, CDR2 SMNVEV (reference sequence). This CDR3 is 15 amino acids long. V lost 11 bases to trimming and J lost 6 bases, with 26 bases between them. The CDR3 nucleotides are TGTGCCGGAACTGATAGGGCAGGGGACCCCAGCGAGCAGTACTTC. Its protein is CAGTDRAGDPSEQYF.

The rearrangement uses TRBV28 and TRBJ2-7; 13 bases agree with TRBD2. After removal of 8 bases from V and 3 bases from J, the junction contained 7 bases not matched to a gene. The germline gives CDR1 MDHEN, CDR2 SYDVKM. The CDR3 covers 15 residues. This CDR3 reads CASRYWTSGSYEQYF. CDR3 bases: TGTGCCAGCCGATACTGGACTAGCGGGAGCTACGAGCAGTACTTC.

This rearrangement joins TRBV2 to TRBJ2-1, with D maybe TRBD1 (6 bases). The length of the CDR3 is 16 residues. Trimming took 9 bases from V and 0 from J, leaving 18 bases between them. Germline V gene sequence: CDR1 SNHLY, CDR2 FYNNEI. CDR3 in DNA: TGTGCCAGGACCTATCGTAGGGGGAGCTCCTACAATGAGCAGTTCTTC. It encodes CARTYRRGSSYNEQFF.

This chain joins TRBV4-1 and TRBJ2-2; D is uncertain. The CDR3 runs to 14 residues. V lost 6 bases, J lost 7 bases, and 15 bases lay in between. The germline V gene has CDR1 MGHRA and CDR2 YSYEKL. The CDR3 reads CASRLTTFGGELFF. The CDR3 nucleotides are TGCGCCAGCAGACTTACTACTTTCGGCGGGGAGCTGTTTTTT.

The chain couples TRBV6-5 to TRBJ2-3, with D possibly being TRBD2 (5 bases). The CDR3 loop spans 13 amino acids. CDR1 is MNHEY, CDR2 SVGAGI, per germline. The ends were cut back, 3 bases at V and 3 bases at J, with 7 bases in the middle. The CDR3: CASSYRGTDTQYF. The CDR3 nucleotides are TGTGCCAGCAGTTATCGCGGGACAGATACGCAGTATTTT.

The rearrangement links TRBV24-1 to TRBJ1-1, with D possibly being TRBD1 (5 bases). The CDR3 runs to 16 residues. Trimming shortened V by 1 base and J by 3 bases, and 14 bases separated the two germline ends. Germline assignment: CDR1 KGHDR and CDR2 SFDVKD. The CDR3 DNA reads TGTGCCACCAGTGATTTTATAGGGGAAAACTACACTGAAGCTTTCTTT. As protein: CATSDFIGENYTEAFF.

The V call is TRBV7-3, the J call TRBJ2-1; 8 nucleotides agree with TRBD2. Germline V gene sequence: CDR1 SGHTA, CDR2 FQGTGA. The length of the CDR3 is 15 residues. The trim removed 3 bases at V and 2 bases at J, leaving 3 bases unmatched. As DNA, the CDR3 is TGTGCCAGCAGCTTTATAGCGGGACCCTACAATGAGCAGTTCTTC. This codes for CASSFIAGPYNEQFF.

The chain couples TRBV5-1 to TRBJ2-7; D perhaps matches TRBD1 (6 bases). Trimming took 0 bases from V and 6 from J, leaving 13 bases between them. The length of the CDR3 is 14 residues. Germline-derived CDR1 and CDR2 are SGHRS and YFSETQ. The CDR3 reads CASSLGQGLGEQYF. In nucleotides, the CDR3 is TGCGCCAGCAGCTTGGGCCAGGGGCTGGGCGAGCAGTACTTC.

The rearrangement uses TRBV6-6 and TRBJ1-1; 11 nucleotides match TRBD1. Germline assignment: CDR1 MNHNY and CDR2 SVGAGI (reference sequence). J gave up 5 bases and V 6 bases, and 11 bases lay outside the gene matches. The CDR3 sequence is 16 residues long. CDR3 nucleotide sequence: TGTGCCAGCAGCCGAACCCCGGACAGGGGGCATACTGAAGCTTTCTTT. Translated, it gives CASSRTPDRGHTEAFF.

V gene TRBV12-2 combines with J gene TRBJ2-1; the D segment call TRBD1 is taken from the table without a DNA check. TRBV12-2 corresponds to a pseudogene. The CDR3 contains 14 residues. In DNA form, the CDR3 reads TGTGCAAGTCGCTCTCGTGGGGCGTACAATGAGCAGTTCTTC. It is translated as CASRSRGAYNEQFF.

This chain links TRBV18 with TRBJ2-1; 11 bases fit TRBD2. This CDR3 contains 17 residues. V lost 2 bases to trimming and J lost 7 bases; unmatched junction nucleotides: 10. Germline V CDR1 and CDR2: KGHSH, LQKENI. The CDR3 region has the DNA TGTGCCAGCTCACCAGTACTAGCGGGAGTATGGAGTAATGAGCAGTTCTTC. It yields the protein CASSPVLAGVWSNEQFF.

The chain combines TRBV7-3 with TRBJ2-7; the D gene is possibly TRBD2 (5 bases). Germline loops: CDR1 SGHTA, CDR2 FQGTGA. Trimming took 0 bases from V and 5 from J, leaving 11 bases between them. The CDR3 consists of 14 residues. The CDR3 loop is CASSLTRGPDEQYF. The CDR3 bases are TGTGCCAGCAGCTTAACTCGAGGGCCTGACGAGCAGTACTTC.

This sequence joins TRBV6-5 and TRBJ2-7; possible D gene TRBD2, 6 bases. Between the trimmed V and J ends, which lost 6 bases and 7 bases, there was a span of 13 bases. The germline CDR1 and CDR2 sequences are MNHEY and SVGAGI. This CDR3 spans 12 amino acids. The CDR3 DNA follows: TGTGCCAGCAGAGGGGACTCCCCAGAGCAGTACTTC. The encoded protein is CASRGDSPEQYF.

This clone was observed a single time. J is TRBJ2-2 and V is TRBV28, with TRBD2 matching 13 bases. V trimming: 5 bases; J trimming: 6 bases; junction bases outside the gene matches: 15. Germline-derived CDR1 and CDR2 are MDHEN and SYDVKM. The CDR3 runs to 19 residues. Here the CDR3 reads CASSQYPGTSGKKAGELFF. In DNA, the CDR3 is TGTGCCAGCAGTCAATACCCCGGGACTAGCGGGAAAAAGGCCGGGGAGCTGTTTTTT.

V gene TRBV7-3 combines with J gene TRBJ2-3, with 9 bases matching TRBD2. CDR3 size: 14 residues. V lost 4 bases to trimming and J lost 4 bases; unmatched junction nucleotides: 3. CDR1 and CDR2 (germline): SGHTA, FQGTGA. CDR3 bases: TGTGCCAGCAGCTCGGCGGGGGGGCCAGATACGCAGTATTTT. Translated: CASSSAGGPDTQYF. Combining the CDR3 with reference TRBV7-3 and TRBJ2-3 gives the whole variable domain GAGVSQTPSNKVTEKGKYVELRCDPISGHTALYWYRQSLGQGPEFLIYFQGTGAADDSGLPNDRFFAVRPEGSVSTLKIQRTERGDSAVYLCASSSAGGPDTQYFGPGTRLTVL.

The CDR3 is CSATEQGGNTINEKLFF. Here the CDR3 DNA reads TGCAGTGCTACTGAACAGGGGGGGAATACGATCAATGAAAAACTGTTTTTT. J is TRBJ1-4 and V is TRBV20-1; TRBD1 aligns across 8 bases. Germline V gives CDR1 DFQATT, CDR2 SNEGSKA (reference sequence). Trimming cost V 4 bases and J 5 bases; bases outside gene matches: 15. This CDR3 has 17 amino acids.

The V gene is TRBV5-1, the J gene TRBJ2-7; 8 nucleotides line up with TRBD2. With 0 bases clipped from V and 6 bases from J, the junction kept 8 bases outside the gene matches. The V gene's germline CDR1 is SGHRS and CDR2 YFSETQ. This CDR3 has 15 amino acids. The chain's CDR3 is CASSLGGSGAGEQYF. The DNA of the CDR3 is TGCGCCAGCAGCTTGGGCGGTAGCGGGGCCGGCGAGCAGTACTTC. Filled out from reference TRBV5-1 and TRBJ2-7, the complete variable domain reads KAGVTQTPRYLIKTRGQQVTLSCSPISGHRSVSWYQQTPGQGLQFLFEYFSETQRNKGNFPGRFSGRQFSNSRSEMNVSTLELGDSALYLCASSLGGSGAGEQYFGPGTRLTVT.

V usage is TRBV5-1 and J usage is TRBJ2-3; D remains ambiguous. Germline CDR1 is SGHRS and CDR2 is YFSETQ. The V end lost 2 bases, the J end lost 0 bases, and 13 bases lay between the germline ends. This CDR3 has 16 residues. The CDR3 nucleotides read TGCGCCAGCAGCTTATATCAGGTTCTTAGCACAGATACGCAGTATTTT. Protein product: CASSLYQVLSTDTQYF.

This chain links TRBV9 with TRBJ1-5; D uncertain. The CDR3 spans 15 residues. Trimming took 0 bases from V and 2 from J, leaving 9 bases between them. Germline assignment: CDR1 SGDLS and CDR2 YYNGEE. The CDR3 is CASSVGVGGNQPQHF. Written as DNA, the CDR3 is TGTGCCAGCAGCGTAGGGGTGGGCGGCAATCAGCCCCAGCATTTT. Full variable domain (remainder filled in from reference TRBV9 and TRBJ1-5): DSGVTQTPKHLITATGQRVTLRCSPRSGDLSVYWYQQSLDQGLQFLIQYYNGEERAKGNILERFSAQQFPDLHSELNLSSLELGDSALYFCASSVGVGGNQPQHFGDGTRLSIL.

This chain joins TRBV5-6 and TRBJ2-4; possibly TRBD2 for D (6 bases). This CDR3 region has 16 residues. The V end lost 0 bases, the J end lost 6 bases, and 16 bases lay between the germline ends. Germline V CDR1 and CDR2: SGHDT, YYEEEE. The CDR3 protein is CASSLVPGGKINIQYF. The CDR3 nucleotides are TGTGCCAGCAGCTTGGTCCCTGGGGGGAAAATAAACATTCAGTACTTC.

The chain is built from TRBV12-3 or TRBV12-4 and TRBJ1-4; D gene ambiguous. The CDR3 sequence is 13 residues long. V lost 7 bases to trimming and J lost 5 bases, with 11 bases between them. The CDR3, as DNA: TGTGCCAGCACCTCGGGTCCGAATGAAAAACTGTTTTTT. As protein: CASTSGPNEKLFF.